A single sample is the source of the 27 T cell receptor beta chains below, sequenced in a study of blood T cell repertoires in COVID-19. TCRdb's copy holds only in-frame clones and misses some; the assay was immunoSEQ multiplex PCR. The repertoire holds around 18,000 clones, with 77% as singletons. The source material was peripheral blood. Receptor source: a man aged 65 to 79 with COVID-19, enrolled during active disease.

By sample share, this clone is medium-sized. The rearrangement uses TRBV6-6 and TRBJ1-5; D is perhaps TRBD1 (5 bases). In germline, CDR1 is MNHNY, CDR2 SVGAGI (reference sequence). The CDR3 covers 14 residues. Trimming removed 2 bases at V and 4 bases at J, with 9 bases between. DNA of the CDR3: TGTGCCAGCAGTTACCCGGAGGGGAATCAGCCCCAGCATTTT. It encodes CASSYPEGNQPQHF.

The chain couples TRBV7-2 to TRBJ2-1; 13 bases map to TRBD2. The V gene end was trimmed by 4 bases and the J gene end by 6 bases; junction bases not matched to a gene: 12. Germline CDR1 SGHTA, CDR2 FQGNSA. The CDR3 spans 18 residues. For the CDR3, the DNA is TGTGCCAGCAGCTATAAATCCCGACTAGCGGGAGGCATCAATGAGCAGTTCTTC. Translating it yields CASSYKSRLAGGINEQFF.

The chain is built from TRBV28 and TRBJ2-5; 9 positions match TRBD2. This CDR3 is 14 amino acids long. Germline CDR1 reads MDHEN; CDR2 reads SYDVKM. V lost 2 bases, J lost 3 bases, and 1 base stayed unmatched. In DNA, the CDR3 is TGTGCCAGCAGTTTACGACTAGCGGAAGAGACCCAGTACTTC. Amino acids: CASSLRLAEETQYF.

The genes are TRBV30 and TRBJ2-1; 11 nucleotides agree with TRBD2. V lost 4 bases and J lost 6; bases outside the gene matches: 5. The CDR3 contains 14 residues. Germline CDR1 GTSNPN, CDR2 SVGIG (reference sequence). This chain's CDR3 is CAWKASGRSNEQFF. The CDR3 DNA reads as TGTGCCTGGAAGGCTAGCGGGAGGTCCAATGAGCAGTTCTTC.

The genes are TRBV5-1 and TRBJ2-5; TRBD2 agrees at 12 bases. There are 19 residues in the CDR3. The V and J ends lost 2 bases and 2 bases, in that order; junction bases with no gene match: 13. Germline V gene lookup returns CDR1 SGHRS and CDR2 YFSETQ. For the CDR3, the DNA is TGCGCCAGCAGCTTAAGTCCCTTTACTACTAGCGGGGGGCAAGAGACCCAGTACTTC. Protein: CASSLSPFTTSGGQETQYF.

The V gene is TRBV3-1 (or the pseudogene TRBV3-2), the J gene TRBJ1-6; the D gene is possibly TRBD1 (5 bases). The CDR3 has 14 amino acids. With 5 bases removed from V and 10 bases from J, the gap between germline ends came to 15 bases. Germline V lookup: CDR1 LGHDT, CDR2 YNNKEL (reference sequence). The CDR3 DNA follows: TGTGCCAGCAGCTACCGCAGGGAAAGATCACCCCTCCACTTT. This translates into CASSYRRERSPLHF.

This clone was detected only once. The V call is TRBV7-9, the J call TRBJ1-5; perhaps TRBD1 as D (5 bases). The germline CDR1 and CDR2 sequences are SEHNR and FQNEAQ (reference sequence). CDR3 size: 13 residues. V lost 5 bases to trimming and J lost 7 bases, with 12 bases between them. CDR3 protein: CASSQAGDQPQHF. CDR3 DNA: TGTGCCAGCAGCCAGGCGGGGGACCAGCCCCAGCATTTT.

The rearrangement uses TRBV18 and TRBJ1-6, with D possibly TRBD1 on 6 matching bases. The CDR3 sequence is 14 residues long. V was trimmed by 4 bases and J by 4 bases, leaving 8 bases between them. Germline values: CDR1 KGHSH, CDR2 LQKENI. The CDR3 bases are TGTGCCAGCTCACAAGGACAGTATAATTCACCCCTCCACTTT. Translation: CASSQGQYNSPLHF.

This chain uses TRBV4-1 with TRBJ2-3; 12 nucleotides agree with TRBD2. This CDR3 is built from 17 residues. The V segment lost 5 bases and the J segment 6 bases; nucleotides outside the gene matches: 12. Per germline, CDR1 MGHRA and CDR2 YSYEKL. The CDR3 spells CASSGHLLAGGADTQYF. The CDR3 coding sequence is TGCGCCAGCAGCGGACACTTACTAGCGGGAGGTGCGGATACGCAGTATTTT.

This clone was seen a handful of times. CDR3 amino acids: CASSPSGPKMVAFF. Here the CDR3 DNA reads TGCGCCAGCAGCCCGTCGGGTCCGAAGATGGTGGCTTTCTTT. The chain recombines TRBV4-3 with TRBJ1-1; D gene unclear. In germline, CDR1 is LGHNA, CDR2 YSLEER. Trimming took 4 bases from V and 11 from J, leaving 20 bases between them. The CDR3 totals 14 residues.

The chain is built from TRBV5-1 and TRBJ1-1; the match to TRBD1 covers 8 bases. V shed 4 bases, J shed 6 bases, and the junction held 11 bases outside the gene matches. The CDR3 spans 15 residues. Germline assignment: CDR1 SGHRS and CDR2 YFSETQ. Written as DNA, the CDR3 is TGCGCCAGCAGCCTAGAAACAGGACAGGGCCCTGAAGCTTTCTTT. Encoded protein: CASSLETGQGPEAFF.

This chain uses TRBV12-3 or TRBV12-4 with TRBJ1-1, with a possible D match to TRBD1 (5 bases). The CDR3 is 12 amino acids. With 3 bases removed from V and 11 bases from J, the gap between germline ends came to 13 bases. The DNA of the CDR3 is TGTGCCAGCAGTTTTAACCTACAGGTTGCTTTCTTT. Translation: CASSFNLQVAFF.

The CDR3, as DNA: TGTGCCAGCAGCTTATTAGGGGGCGCGAAGAATTCACCCCTCCACTTT. This gives the protein CASSLLGGAKNSPLHF. The J gene is TRBJ1-6, the V gene TRBV7-3; 7 nucleotides align to TRBD1. The CDR3 contains 16 residues. Germline V lookup: CDR1 SGHTA, CDR2 FQGTGA. Losses at the gene ends were 2 bases for V and 7 bases for J; bases not matched to a gene: 8.

The V gene is TRBV4-3, the J gene TRBJ1-2; 7 bases agree with TRBD1. Germline lookup yields CDR1 LGHNA and CDR2 YSLEER. There are 16 residues in the CDR3. V lost 1 base, J lost 4 bases, and 9 bases stayed unmatched. The DNA of the CDR3 is TGCGCCAGCAGCCAAGGCGGCAGGACAGGCTCCTATGGCTACACCTTC. It codes for CASSQGGRTGSYGYTF.

The chain uses TRBV29-1 and TRBJ2-3; the D gene is possibly TRBD2 (6 bases). The CDR3 consists of 14 residues. V was shortened by 5 bases and J by 0 bases, with 12 bases between the two germline ends. Per germline, CDR1 SQVTM and CDR2 ANQGSEA. Written as DNA, the CDR3 is TGCAGCGTTCGGAGCGGGTCTAGCACAGATACGCAGTATTTT. This translates into CSVRSGSSTDTQYF.

The V call is TRBV5-1, the J call TRBJ2-3; 11 bases fit TRBD2. This CDR3 has 17 amino acids. V dropped 0 bases and J dropped 5; count of bases not matched to a gene: 8. Germline V gene sequence: CDR1 SGHRS, CDR2 YFSETQ. CDR3 in amino acids: CASSLAFSGGARDTQYF. In DNA, the CDR3 is TGCGCCAGCAGCTTGGCCTTTAGCGGGGGGGCCAGAGATACGCAGTATTTT. Supplemented by reference TRBV5-1 and TRBJ2-3, the full variable domain reads KAGVTQTPRYLIKTRGQQVTLSCSPISGHRSVSWYQQTPGQGLQFLFEYFSETQRNKGNFPGRFSGRQFSNSRSEMNVSTLELGDSALYLCASSLAFSGGARDTQYFGPGTRLTVL.

J is TRBJ1-4 and V is TRBV6-5; D is unclear. The CDR3 is 14 amino acids. The germline V gene encodes CDR1 MNHEY and CDR2 SVGAGI. Between the trimmed V and J ends, which lost 7 bases and 8 bases, there was a span of 17 bases. CDR3 in amino acids: CASNSAGGREKLFF. CDR3 sequence (DNA): TGTGCCAGCAATTCAGCGGGTGGGCGGGAAAAACTGTTTTTT.

The CDR3 sequence is CASSMTGYEQYF. The CDR3 DNA is TGTGCCAGCAGCATGACAGGATACGAGCAGTACTTC. The chain carries TRBV11-3 and TRBJ2-7, with a tentative D call TRBD1 (6 bases). V lost 5 bases and J 4 bases, leaving 9 bases between the germline ends. Germline lookup yields CDR1 SGHNT and CDR2 YENEEA. The CDR3 extends over 12 amino acids.

On this clone: Compared with germline, one end of the junction differs, possibly owing to a read error. V and J are TRBV7-7 and TRBJ1-1; 8 positions agree with TRBD1. The germline CDR1 and CDR2 sequences are SSHAT and FNYEAQ (reference sequence). This CDR3 contains 13 residues. CDR3 sequence: CASSSDRGAEAFF. In DNA form, the CDR3 reads TGTGCTAGCAGCTCCGACAGGGGAGCTGAAGCTTTCTTT.

V gene TRBV7-2 combines with J gene TRBJ1-3; no reliable D call. Trimming removed 5 bases from V and 1 base from J, with 12 bases in between. The length of the CDR3 is 15 residues. Germline V gene data show CDR1 as SGHTA and CDR2 as FQGNSA. The CDR3 region is CASSPRVDSGNTIYF. CDR3 bases: TGTGCCAGCAGCCCCCGAGTTGATTCTGGAAACACCATATATTTT.

The chain carries TRBV27 and TRBJ2-5; TRBD2 matches at 9 bases. Trimming removed 5 bases from V and 5 bases from J; junction bases left unmatched: 12. The germline CDR1 and CDR2 sequences are MNHEY and SMNVEV (reference sequence). CDR3 size: 16 residues. CDR3 DNA sequence: TGTGCCAGCAGTAATCTAGCGGGAACAGGATGGGAGACCCAGTACTTC. Translation gives CASSNLAGTGWETQYF.

The V gene is TRBV7-9, the J gene TRBJ2-7; weak D call: TRBD1 (6 bases). The germline gives CDR1 SEHNR, CDR2 FQNEAQ (reference sequence). The germline V and J ends were trimmed by 3 bases and 3 bases, with 15 bases remaining between them. The CDR3 sequence is 15 residues long. The CDR3 coding sequence is TGTGCCAGCAGCTTTCCGACAGGAAAGCGCTACGAGCAGTACTTC. This encodes CASSFPTGKRYEQYF.

The V and J genes are TRBV6-5 and TRBJ2-5, with D perhaps TRBD1 (6 bases). Germline V gene lookup returns CDR1 MNHEY and CDR2 SVGAGI. This CDR3 has 14 residues. Trimming removed 7 bases at V and 2 bases at J, with 14 bases between. The DNA for the CDR3 is TGTGCCAGCATCCGGGACACCAAGCAAGAGACCCAGTACTTC. It is translated as CASIRDTKQETQYF.

This clone was seen once. The V gene is TRBV28, the J gene TRBJ2-2; possibly TRBD2 for D (6 bases). From germline, CDR1 is MDHEN and CDR2 SYDVKM. The V end was cut by 7 bases, the J end by 3 bases, with 12 bases between. The CDR3 contains 14 residues. The CDR3 is CASTPGGDTGELFF. The CDR3 DNA reads TGTGCCAGCACCCCCGGAGGGGACACCGGGGAGCTGTTTTTT.

This sequence joins TRBV7-2 and TRBJ1-2; D is perhaps TRBD1 (5 bases). V was cut by 3 bases and J by 8 bases, with 13 bases left in between. The CDR3 spans 13 residues. Germline assignment: CDR1 SGHTA and CDR2 FQGNSA. The CDR3 DNA reads TGTGCCAGCAGCTTCCGGGACTCCCGGGGCTACACCTTC. Translated: CASSFRDSRGYTF.

The gene calls are TRBV9 and TRBJ1-2; 8 bases fit TRBD1. CDR1 is SGDLS, CDR2 YYNGEE, per germline. The CDR3 spans 18 residues. The V and J ends lost 0 bases and 8 bases, in that order; junction bases with no gene match: 18. The CDR3 protein is CASSVGGSPTGARGGYTF. The CDR3 DNA reads TGTGCCAGCAGCGTAGGAGGGAGCCCGACAGGGGCAAGGGGCGGCTACACCTTC.

This sequence joins TRBV7-8 and TRBJ1-4; 8 positions match TRBD1. There are 15 residues in the CDR3. Per the germline V gene, CDR1 is SGHVS and CDR2 is FQNEAQ. V trimming: 1 base; J trimming: 10 bases; junction bases outside the gene matches: 8. Here the CDR3 DNA reads TGTGCCAGCAGCTTAGGAGGCCAGGGGGCCGTAAAACTGTTTTTT. This encodes CASSLGGQGAVKLFF.